This TCR beta chain originates from a study of cytomegalovirus exposure and HLA in healthy donors. PCR employed 60 Vbeta and 13 Jbeta primers. Sequenced by immunoSEQ multiplex PCR; TCRdb stores in-frame clones only, minus some. This sample has under 150,000 clones, with roughly 78% found just once. The CDR3 spans 13 residues. V shed 1 base and J shed 5 bases, with 6 bases lying between them. Germline lookup yields CDR1 KGHSH and CDR2 LQKENI. V and J are TRBV18 and TRBJ2-1; D call uncertain. This TCR derives from a woman in her 30s in good health and CMV-seropositive. The sample taken for sequencing was PBMCs. CDR3 bases: TGTGCCAGCTCACCACGGAGAGACAATGAGCAGTTCTTC. Translating gives CASSPRRDNEQFF. The full variable domain, its missing parts supplied by reference TRBV18 and TRBJ2-1, is NAGVMQNPRHLVRRRGQEARLRCSPMKGHSHVYWYRQLPEEGLKFMVYLQKENIIDESGMPKERFSAEFPKEGPSILRIQQVVRGDSAAYFCASSPRRDNEQFFGPGTRLTVL.